Shown below are 15 T cell receptor beta chains from a single sample sequenced in a study of T cells after yellow fever vaccination. Each CDR3 protein is one row after TCRdb ran MiXCR on the 5' RACE reads. This table holds about 340,000 distinct CDR3 sequences, 3% to 4.5% found once. The sample here was PBMCs, taken 5 days after the yellow fever booster vaccination. The receptors originated from a man younger than 35 who received the YFV17D yellow fever vaccine.

This clonotype was detected a few times. CDR3: CATSFLGRATNEKLFF. CDR3 sequence (DNA): TGTGCCACCAGTTTCTTAGGACGGGCAACTAATGAAAAACTGTTTTTT. This chain connects TRBV15 to TRBJ1-4; the D is unclear. V lost 6 bases and J lost 0, with 14 bases in between. The CDR3 totals 16 residues. Germline loops: CDR1 LNHNV, CDR2 YYDKDF (reference sequence).

This clonotype occurred many times. The chain links TRBV7-2 to TRBJ2-7, with a weak D call TRBD2 (6 bases). Germline loops: CDR1 SGHTA, CDR2 FQGNSA. The CDR3 runs 13 residues. V gave up 4 bases and J gave up 7 bases, with 14 bases separating them. Here the CDR3 reads CASSSQPRGEQYV. In nucleotides, the CDR3 is TGTGCCAGCAGCTCACAGCCTCGGGGGGAGCAGTACGTC.

This clonotype was recorded a few times. CDR3 amino acids: CSASNVEAPDTQYF. CDR3 nucleotides: TGCAGTGCTAGTAACGTTGAAGCTCCTGATACGCAGTATTTT. This sequence joins TRBV20-1 and TRBJ2-3; D ambiguous. The CDR3 totals 14 residues. The V gene lost 3 bases and the J gene lost 6 bases, with 16 bases spanning the gap. CDR1 and CDR2 (germline): DFQATT, SNEGSKA (reference sequence).

Ten or more counts support this clonotype. The CDR3 nucleotides read TGTGCCAGCAGCTTAGCAGGGGGTACTAATGAGCAGTTCTTC. It specifies CASSLAGGTNEQFF. The chain couples TRBV7-6 to TRBJ2-1, with D possibly matching TRBD1 (6 bases). Trimming pared 0 bases from V and 7 bases from J, leaving 10 bases between. Germline V CDR1 and CDR2: SGHVS, FNYEAQ. This CDR3 region has 14 residues.

This clonotype was picked up a small number of times. CDR3 nucleotides: TGTGCCAGTAGTATGGGACGAGATAATTCACCCCTCCACTTT. It yields the protein CASSMGRDNSPLHF. V is TRBV19 and J is TRBJ1-6; D may be TRBD1 (5 bases). Per the germline V gene, CDR1 is LNHDA and CDR2 is SQIVND (reference sequence). V dropped 3 bases and J dropped 5 bases, with 8 bases sitting between them. This CDR3 region has 14 residues.

There are many counts of this clonotype. The chain has TRBV6-2 or TRBV6-3 and TRBJ1-1; no firm D call. The CDR3 has 14 residues. Germline lookup yields CDR1 MNHEY and CDR2 SVGEGT. Deletions cut 7 bases from V and 1 base from J, with 13 bases between. CDR3 in DNA: TGTGCCAGCACCCTTTTCCTTGGGAACACTGAAGCTTTCTTT. Residues: CASTLFLGNTEAFF.

There are a few counts of this clonotype. This rearrangement joins TRBV12-5 to TRBJ1-2; D call uncertain. Germline CDR1 is LGHNT and CDR2 is FRNRAP. The CDR3 extends over 14 amino acids. V shed 6 bases and J shed 4 bases, with 15 bases lying between them. CDR3 loop: CASGPIYLFYGYTF. CDR3 nucleotides: TGTGCTAGTGGCCCCATCTATTTGTTCTATGGCTACACCTTC.

The chain links TRBV18 to TRBJ2-7, with D maybe TRBD1 (5 bases). The CDR3 spans 13 residues. CDR1 and CDR2 from the germline V gene are KGHSH and LQKENI. Trimming took off 2 bases at V and 5 bases at J, with 10 bases between the two ends. CDR3 nucleotide sequence: TGTGCCAGCTCACCAGATGCAGGGCACGAGCAGTACGTC. Its protein is CASSPDAGHEQYV.

This clonotype was seen only a few times. The genes are TRBV20-1 and TRBJ2-3, with 8 positions matching TRBD2. V shed 3 bases and J 1 base; nucleotides not matched to a gene: 6. The CDR3 contains 15 residues. Per germline, CDR1 DFQATT and CDR2 SNEGSKA (reference sequence). The chain's CDR3 is CSASRSGDRTDTQYF. The CDR3 region has the DNA TGCAGTGCTAGCCGTAGCGGGGACCGCACAGATACGCAGTATTTT.

This clonotype was counted many times. This chain uses TRBV7-2 with TRBJ1-1; maybe TRBD1 (6 bases). Between the trimmed V and J ends, which lost 1 base and 4 bases, there was a span of 13 bases. The CDR3 contains 15 residues. CDR1 SGHTA and CDR2 FQGNSA come from the germline V gene. In nucleotides, the CDR3 is TGTGCCAGCAGCTTAGATTGGGGGGGCTTCACTGAAGCTTTCTTT. The encoded protein is CASSLDWGGFTEAFF.

This clonotype was observed a few times. The V and J genes are TRBV19 and TRBJ1-2; D not resolved. V lost 3 bases and J lost 1, with 9 bases in between. The CDR3 has 14 amino acids. CDR1 and CDR2 from the germline V gene are LNHDA and SQIVND (reference sequence). For the CDR3, the DNA is TGTGCCAGTAGTATGCGGACGAATAACTATGGCTACACCTTC. Its protein is CASSMRTNNYGYTF.

This clonotype was recorded at least ten times. The V and J genes are TRBV7-2 and TRBJ2-7; D might be TRBD1 or TRBD2, each matching 5 bases. The length of the CDR3 is 16 residues. V lost 1 base and J 0 bases, leaving 13 bases between the germline ends. Germline CDR1 and CDR2: SGHTA and FQGNSA. CDR3 bases: TGTGCCAGCAGCTTAGTTGGGGGAAAGAGCTCCTACGAGCAGTACTTC. Protein: CASSLVGGKSSYEQYF. The full variable domain, in which reference TRBV7-2 and TRBJ2-7 provide the parts outside the CDR3, is GAGVSQSPSNKVTEKGKDVELRCDPISGHTALYWYRQSLGQGLEFLIYFQGNSAPDKSGLPSDRFSAERTGGSVSTLTIQRTQQEDSAVYLCASSLVGGKSSYEQYFGPGTRLTVT.

The chain uses TRBV30 and TRBJ2-5; no firm D call. The germline gives CDR1 GTSNPN, CDR2 SVGIG (reference sequence). Trimming took 1 base from V and 4 from J, leaving 1 base between them. The length of the CDR3 is 10 residues. The CDR3 is CAWSGETQYF. The DNA of the CDR3 is TGTGCCTGGAGTGGAGAGACCCAGTACTTC.

This clonotype was counted only a few times. The chain has TRBV29-1 and TRBJ1-4; D possibly corresponds to TRBD1 (6 bases). The CDR3 contains 12 residues. Trimming left V 7 bases short and J 8 bases short, with 14 bases between. Germline V gene sequence: CDR1 SQVTM, CDR2 ANQGSEA. The CDR3 coding sequence is TGCAGCGCCTACAAAAGGGGGGAAAAACTGTTTTTT. It specifies CSAYKRGEKLFF.

The chain couples TRBV10-3 to TRBJ2-3; D uncertain. Deletions cut 3 bases from V and 0 bases from J, with 7 bases between. The CDR3 contains 14 residues. From germline, CDR1 is ENHRY and CDR2 SYGVKD. CDR3 DNA sequence: TGTGCCATCAGTGACACCCCTAGCACAGATACGCAGTATTTT. Protein: CAISDTPSTDTQYF.